This section outlines one TCR beta chain sequence together with its context. The antigen remains unidentified. The sample is drawn from a study of beta chain features in type 1 diabetes. Isolated RNA was reverse transcribed in full, so expressed TCRB transcripts were sequenced. Sequenced by immunoSEQ multiplex PCR; TCRdb stores in-frame clones only, minus some. Of a few hundred thousand clones listed, roughly a quarter are singletons. Regarding the study as a whole: cDNA-based reads could over-represent cells with high TCR expression. In the patient group, naive, central memory and Treg TCRB repertoires seemed more alike than in the healthy donor group. Type 1 diabetes patients showed a moderate but significant shortening of TCRB CDR3s in all four CD4+ subsets.

Trimming at V came to 5 bases and at J to 4 bases, leaving 7 bases not matched to a gene. The CDR3 extends over 14 amino acids. Germline V CDR1 and CDR2: LNHDA, SQIVND (reference sequence). V gene TRBV19 combines with J gene TRBJ1-2; 7 bases are shared with TRBD1. The sequence was obtained from a woman between 25 and 40 years old with type 1 diabetes. Material for sequencing was naive CD4+ T cells from blood. The CDR3 is CASSYQGVGYGYTF. CDR3 DNA sequence: TGTGCCAGTAGTTACCAGGGGGTCGGCTATGGCTACACCTTC.